This T cell receptor (beta chain) was recorded in a study of blood T cell repertoires in COVID-19. Whole-study context: PBMCs, B-cell-depleted T cells, or T cells were the source of the cDNA or gDNA that made up the material.

The CDR3 sequence is 16 residues long. Germline loops: CDR1 SGHRS, CDR2 YFSETQ. With V trimmed by 0 bases and J by 2 bases, 6 bases remained unmatched. Enrollees, about 18 to 89 years old, lived in fewer than 25 US areas. Categorization into cohorts depended on clinical history that participants reported. Recovered status applied to Cohort 3 donors who had two consecutive negative PCRs. It also applied to those with clearance or with symptom resolution. Some clones are missing from TCRdb's copy, which holds only in-frame ones; the method was immunoSEQ multiplex PCR. Of about 200,000 clones in the sample, around 82% are singletons; the top ten hold roughly 7%.

The sample comprised PBMCs or T cells enriched from blood (not recorded which). The clonotype comes from a man aged 35 to 55 who had recovered from COVID-19. The chain recombines TRBV5-1 with TRBJ2-3, with 7 bases identical to TRBD1. CDR3 sequence: CASSLAWGQFTDTQYF. In nucleotides, the CDR3 is TGCGCCAGCAGCTTGGCCTGGGGACAGTTCACAGATACGCAGTATTTT.